This entry describes one TCR beta chain. Original handling: From reference gene primer amplification, estimates of nucleated cell counts were derived. Measured with immunoSEQ multiplex PCR; TCRdb has only the in-frame clones, and not every one. V, J and clone size were drawn from that table, and D and trimming were deduced from the DNA. This table holds some 250,000 clones, approximately 90% found once. The sample is drawn from a study of blood T cell repertoires in COVID-19. The CDR3 has 14 amino acids. After removal of 5 bases from V and 3 bases from J, the junction contained 7 bases not matched to a gene. CDR1 is SGHTA, CDR2 FQGNSA, per germline. Each participant's cohort was designated according to participant-reported clinical history. In Cohort 3, a recovered donor had either two negative PCRs, clearance, or symptom resolution.

Sequences were obtained from PBMCs or T cells enriched from blood (not recorded which). The J gene is TRBJ2-7, the V gene TRBV7-2; TRBD1 matches at 7 bases. The sequence came from a man aged 40-49 years who had recovered from COVID-19. The CDR3 nucleotides read TGTGCCAGCAGCGCCCGGGACAGCAACTACGAGCAGTACTTC. Protein: CASSARDSNYEQYF.